What follows are 5 T cell receptor beta chains derived from one specimen sequenced in a study of identical twins. Each CDR3 protein is one row after TCRdb ran MiXCR on the 5' RACE reads. The sample includes approximately 700,000 distinct CDR3 sequences, about 20% seen only once; the top ten take over 10%. These data were also reused for a study on T cells expressing NK-cell markers.

The sample consisted of PBMCs. Every receptor here comes from a young woman in good health.

J is TRBJ2-1 and V is TRBV27; 11 bases are shared with TRBD2. The CDR3 totals 17 residues. From germline, CDR1 is MNHEY and CDR2 SMNVEV (reference sequence). V lost 6 bases and J lost 8; bases outside the gene matches: 15. In DNA, the CDR3 is TGTGCCAGCAGCCCCATAGGGGGGACTAGCGGTGCCTATGAGCAGTTCTTC. Protein: CASSPIGGTSGAYEQFF.

The V and J genes are TRBV12-3 or TRBV12-4 and TRBJ2-7; unclear D gene. The length of the CDR3 is 11 residues. The ends were cut back, 8 bases at V and 3 bases at J, with 8 bases in the middle. CDR3 coding DNA: TGTGCCAGCTCGATCGGCTACGAGCAGTACTTC. It encodes CASSIGYEQYF.

This clonotype was seen a handful of times. This chain joins TRBV5-1 and TRBJ2-4, with a tentative D call TRBD1 (5 bases). V shed 2 bases and J shed 15 bases, with 12 bases lying between them. CDR3 length equals 11 residues. Germline loops: CDR1 SGHRS, CDR2 YFSETQ. CDR3 in amino acids: CASSFQGLRYF. For the CDR3, the DNA is TGCGCCAGCAGCTTCCAGGGCTTGAGGTACTTC.

The table lists this clonotype with a few counts. V is TRBV20-1 and J is TRBJ2-3, with D possibly TRBD1 on 5 matching bases. Germline assignment: CDR1 DFQATT and CDR2 SNEGSKA (reference sequence). This CDR3 region has 15 residues. The V gene lost 3 bases and the J gene lost 6 bases, with 19 bases spanning the gap. The CDR3 DNA reads TGCAGTGCTAGGGGCCGCACAGGCCTGTGGGATACGCAGTATTTT. The encoded protein is CSARGRTGLWDTQYF.

This clonotype was observed a handful of times. The J gene is TRBJ2-7, the V gene TRBV7-6; 7 bases match TRBD1. The germline gives CDR1 SGHVS, CDR2 FNYEAQ. The CDR3 sequence is 15 residues long. J lost 3 bases, V lost 0 bases, and 5 bases had no gene match. For the CDR3, the DNA is TGTGCCAGCAGCTTAGCGGACAGGAGGAACTACGAGCAGTACTTC. Translation: CASSLADRRNYEQYF.